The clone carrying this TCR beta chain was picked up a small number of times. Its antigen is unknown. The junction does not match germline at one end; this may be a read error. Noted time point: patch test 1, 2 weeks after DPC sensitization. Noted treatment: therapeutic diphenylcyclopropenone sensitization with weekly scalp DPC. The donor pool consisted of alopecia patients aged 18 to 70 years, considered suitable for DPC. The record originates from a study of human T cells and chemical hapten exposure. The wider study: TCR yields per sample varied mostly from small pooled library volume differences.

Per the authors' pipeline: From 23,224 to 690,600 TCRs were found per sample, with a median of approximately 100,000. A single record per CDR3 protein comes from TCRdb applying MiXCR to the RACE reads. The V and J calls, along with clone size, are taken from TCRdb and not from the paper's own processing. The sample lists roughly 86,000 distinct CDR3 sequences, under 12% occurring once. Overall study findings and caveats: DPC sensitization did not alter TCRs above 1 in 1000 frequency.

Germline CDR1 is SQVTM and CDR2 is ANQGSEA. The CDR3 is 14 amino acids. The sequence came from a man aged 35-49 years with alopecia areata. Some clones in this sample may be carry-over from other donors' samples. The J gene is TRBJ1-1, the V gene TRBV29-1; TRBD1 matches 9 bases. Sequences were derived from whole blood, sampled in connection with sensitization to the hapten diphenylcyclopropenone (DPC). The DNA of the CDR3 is TGCAGCGTCGAAGACAGGGGGAGGAACACTGAAGCTTTCTTT. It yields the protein CSVEDRGRNTEAFF.